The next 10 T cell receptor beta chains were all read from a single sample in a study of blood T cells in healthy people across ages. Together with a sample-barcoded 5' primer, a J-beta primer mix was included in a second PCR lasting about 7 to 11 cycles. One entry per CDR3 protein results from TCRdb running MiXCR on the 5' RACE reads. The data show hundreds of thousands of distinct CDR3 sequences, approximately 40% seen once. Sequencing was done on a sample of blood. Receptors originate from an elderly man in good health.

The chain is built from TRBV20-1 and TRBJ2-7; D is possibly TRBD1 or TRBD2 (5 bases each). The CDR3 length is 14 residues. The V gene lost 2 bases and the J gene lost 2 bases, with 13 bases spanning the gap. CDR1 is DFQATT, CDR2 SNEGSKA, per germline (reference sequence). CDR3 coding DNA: TGCAGTGCTAGAACGTCGGGGACGACCTACGAGCAGTACTTC. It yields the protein CSARTSGTTYEQYF.

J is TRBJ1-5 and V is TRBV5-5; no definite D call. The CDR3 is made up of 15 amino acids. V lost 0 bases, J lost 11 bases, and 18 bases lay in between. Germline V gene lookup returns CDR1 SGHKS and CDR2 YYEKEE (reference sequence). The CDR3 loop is CASSLVVTTTNAQHF. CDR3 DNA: TGTGCCAGCAGCTTGGTAGTGACGACGACAAATGCCCAGCATTTT.

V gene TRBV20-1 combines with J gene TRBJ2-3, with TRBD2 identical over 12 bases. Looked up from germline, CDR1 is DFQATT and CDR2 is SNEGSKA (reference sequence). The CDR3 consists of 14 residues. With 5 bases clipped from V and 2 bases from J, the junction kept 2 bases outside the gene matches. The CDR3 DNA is TGCAGTGCTGCTAGCGGGGGGGTCACAGATACGCAGTATTTT. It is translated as CSAASGGVTDTQYF.

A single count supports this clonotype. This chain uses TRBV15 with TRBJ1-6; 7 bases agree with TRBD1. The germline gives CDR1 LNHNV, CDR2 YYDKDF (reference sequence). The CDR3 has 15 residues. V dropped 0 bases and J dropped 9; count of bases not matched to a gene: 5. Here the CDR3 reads CATSRDTAGGSPLHF. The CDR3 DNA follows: TGTGCCACCAGCAGAGATACGGCAGGGGGTTCACCCCTCCACTTT.

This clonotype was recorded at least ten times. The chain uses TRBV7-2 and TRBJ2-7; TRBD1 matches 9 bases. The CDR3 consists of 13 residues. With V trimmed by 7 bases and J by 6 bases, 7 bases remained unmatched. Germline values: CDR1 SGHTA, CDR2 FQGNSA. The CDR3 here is CASTPNRGREQYF. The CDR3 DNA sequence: TGTGCCAGCACCCCGAACAGGGGGCGCGAGCAGTACTTC.

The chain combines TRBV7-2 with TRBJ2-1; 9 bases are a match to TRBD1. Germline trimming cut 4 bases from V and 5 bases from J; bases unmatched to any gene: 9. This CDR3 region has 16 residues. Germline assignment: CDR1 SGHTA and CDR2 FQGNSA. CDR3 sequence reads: CASSSPGTGIDNEQFF. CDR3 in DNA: TGTGCCAGCAGCTCACCCGGGACAGGGATCGACAATGAGCAGTTCTTC.

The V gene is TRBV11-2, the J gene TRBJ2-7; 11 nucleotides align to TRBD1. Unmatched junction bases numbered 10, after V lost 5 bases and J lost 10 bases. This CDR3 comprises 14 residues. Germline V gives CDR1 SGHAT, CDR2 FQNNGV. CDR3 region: CASSTGQGDEAQYF. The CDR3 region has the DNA TGTGCCAGCAGCACGGGACAGGGGGATGAGGCCCAGTACTTC.

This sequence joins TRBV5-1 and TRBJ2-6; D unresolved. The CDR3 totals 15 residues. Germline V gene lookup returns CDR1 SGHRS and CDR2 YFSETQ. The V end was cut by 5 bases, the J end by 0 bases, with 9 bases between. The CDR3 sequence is CASRQTLSGANVLTF. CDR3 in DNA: TGCGCCAGCAGACAGACTCTCTCTGGGGCCAACGTCCTGACTTTC.

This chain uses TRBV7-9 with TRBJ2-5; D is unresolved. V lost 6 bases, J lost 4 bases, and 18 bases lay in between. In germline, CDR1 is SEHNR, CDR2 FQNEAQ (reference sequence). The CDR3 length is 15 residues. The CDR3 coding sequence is TGTGCCAGCAGGTCCCGGGCTGGGGTTCGAGAGACCCAGTACTTC. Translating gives CASRSRAGVRETQYF.

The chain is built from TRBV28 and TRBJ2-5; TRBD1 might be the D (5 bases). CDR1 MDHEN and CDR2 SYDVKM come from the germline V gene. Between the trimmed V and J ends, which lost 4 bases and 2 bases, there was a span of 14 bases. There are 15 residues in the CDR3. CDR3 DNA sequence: TGTGCCAGCAGTTCAACCAGGGTTCCACAAGAGACCCAGTACTTC. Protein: CASSSTRVPQETQYF.